This T cell receptor (beta chain) is from a study of blood T cell repertoires in COVID-19. Libraries were prepared by immunoSEQ multiplex PCR; TCRdb keeps only in-frame clonotypes and omits some of them. This table has around 240,000 clones, around 88% appearing once. Sequencing was performed on peripheral blood. This clonotype originated in a woman aged 25 to 39 who had recovered from COVID-19.

In DNA form, the CDR3 reads TGTGCCAGCAGTGAATCGAGGACCGGGAAGCAGTACTTC. This translates into CASSESRTGKQYF. The V and J genes are TRBV6-1 and TRBJ2-7; maybe TRBD2 (5 bases). The germline V gene has CDR1 MNHNS and CDR2 SASEGT. Trimming removed 2 bases at V and 8 bases at J, with 13 bases between. This CDR3 is 13 amino acids long.